Shown below are 19 T cell receptor beta chains from a single sample sequenced in a study of molecular identifiers for immune sequencing clone quantification. One entry per CDR3 protein, called by TCRdb with MiXCR from the PCR reads. The sample includes fewer than 350,000 distinct CDR3 sequences, roughly 23% of them seen just once. What was sequenced was naive CD8+ T cells from blood, with Jurkat cell RNA spiked in. As to subset: FACS-sorted CD8+CD4-CCR7+CD45RA+ naive T cells. The receptors shown here come from a human donor in good health. Some libraries in this study had Jurkat cell RNA spiked in.

Remarks on this clonotype: Since a much larger clone is just one base distant, this may be a read error. The chain carries TRBV7-2 and TRBJ2-7, with 14 positions matching TRBD2. Germline CDR1 SGHTA, CDR2 FQGNSA. CDR3 length: 17 residues. The CDR3 DNA reads TGTGCCAGCAGCCAAGGACTAGCGGGAGGCCCGACTTACGAGCAGCACTTC. Translated, it gives CASSQGLAGGPTYEQHF.

This clonotype was seen more than once but under ten times. The chain employs TRBV4-1 and TRBJ2-1, with D uncertain. Germline V gives CDR1 MGHRA, CDR2 YSYEKL. Trimming took off 1 base at V and 4 bases at J, with 5 bases between the two ends. The length of the CDR3 is 13 residues. In DNA, the CDR3 is TGCGCCAGCAGCCAAGCCGAGTACAATGAGCAGTTCTTC. Translation: CASSQAEYNEQFF.

This clonotype was recorded a few times. V is TRBV19 and J is TRBJ2-5, with D possibly TRBD1 on 7 matching bases. The CDR3 has 17 amino acids. Germline V CDR1 and CDR2: LNHDA, SQIVND (reference sequence). CDR3 region: CATGKWGVGGPLWTQYF. CDR3 in DNA: TGTGCGACAGGGAAATGGGGCGTTGGGGGGCCCCTCTGGACCCAGTACTTC. Variable domain in full (rest from reference TRBV19 and TRBJ2-5): DGGITQSPKYLFRKEGQNVTLSCEQNLNHDAMYWYRQDPGQGLRLIYYSQIVNDFQKGDIAEGYSVSREKKESFPLTVTSAQKNPTAFYLCATGKWGVGGPLWTQYFGPGTRLLVL.

The chain uses TRBV20-1 and TRBJ2-5; weak D call: TRBD1 (8 bases). With 5 bases removed from V and 4 bases from J, the gap between germline ends came to 20 bases. This CDR3 is built from 15 residues. Looked up from germline, CDR1 is DFQATT and CDR2 is SNEGSKA (reference sequence). The CDR3 region has the DNA TGCAGTGCTCCCAGACTGAACAGGGGGGGAGAGACCCAGTACTTC. It specifies CSAPRLNRGGETQYF.

The chain combines TRBV4-1 with TRBJ1-2; D is undetermined. The CDR3 is 16 residues long. Germline CDR1 MGHRA, CDR2 YSYEKL. Deletions cut 1 base from V and 1 base from J, with 13 bases between. The CDR3 reads CASSQAFMVVNYGYTF. As DNA, the CDR3 is TGCGCCAGCAGCCAAGCTTTTATGGTGGTTAACTATGGCTACACCTTC.

Ten or more counts support this clonotype. The chain is built from TRBV12-3 or TRBV12-4 and TRBJ2-3, with 9 bases that match TRBD2. CDR3 size: 17 residues. After removal of 7 bases from V and 2 bases from J, the junction contained 13 bases not matched to a gene. This CDR3 is CASTPPISGGDTDTQYF. Here the CDR3 DNA reads TGTGCCAGCACCCCTCCAATTAGCGGGGGAGACACAGATACGCAGTATTTT.

About this clonotype itself: A much larger clone is a single base away; this may be a read error. The V call is TRBV6-5, the J call TRBJ2-2; D tentatively fits TRBD1 or TRBD2 (5 bases each). The CDR3 covers 16 residues. Germline V CDR1 and CDR2: MNHEY, SVGAGI. The CDR3: CASRDLLFGNTRELFF. The CDR3 DNA follows: TGTGCCAGCCGGGACCTCCTCTTTGGGAACACCAGGGAGCTGTTTTTT.

This clonotype was seen at least ten times. This sequence joins TRBV11-2 and TRBJ2-7; 8 bases map to TRBD1. Germline loops: CDR1 SGHAT, CDR2 FQNNGV. The V gene end was trimmed by 5 bases and the J gene end by 3 bases; junction bases not matched to a gene: 9. CDR3 length: 15 amino acids. The DNA for the CDR3 is TGTGCCAGCAGCATGGACAGGGACCATTACTACGAGCAGTACTTC. Residues: CASSMDRDHYYEQYF.

In its sample, this clonotype was seen a few times. CDR3 loop: CASTHPTRGLAEITGELFF. DNA of the CDR3: TGTGCCAGCACCCACCCGACCCGAGGACTAGCGGAAATTACCGGGGAGCTGTTTTTT. The V gene is TRBV7-9, the J gene TRBJ2-2; the match to TRBD2 covers 10 bases. Germline CDR1 reads SEHNR; CDR2 reads FQNEAQ (reference sequence). The CDR3 is made up of 19 amino acids. With 7 bases clipped from V and 5 bases from J, the junction kept 19 bases outside the gene matches.

Remarks on this clonotype: The junction does not match germline at one end; this may be a read error. The CDR3 loop is CASSDDLLGVDEELFF. The CDR3 DNA reads TGTGCCAGCAGCGATGACCTACTTGGGGTCGATGAAGAACTGTTTTTT. V gene TRBV28 combines with J gene TRBJ1-4; no reliable D call. The V gene's germline CDR1 is MDHEN and CDR2 SYDVKM. This CDR3 is built from 16 residues. The full variable domain, its missing parts supplied by reference TRBV28 and TRBJ1-4, is DVKVTQSSRYLVKRTGEKVFLECVQDMDHENMFWYRQDPGLGLRLIYFSYDVKMKEKGDIPEGYSVSREKKERFSLILESASTNQTSMYLCASSDDLLGVDEELFFGSGTQLSVL.

This clonotype appeared many times. The chain carries TRBV19 and TRBJ1-1; D remains unclear. Trimming removed 4 bases from V and 1 base from J, with 13 bases in between. CDR1 and CDR2 (germline): LNHDA, SQIVND (reference sequence). This CDR3 is 15 amino acids long. CDR3 in DNA: TGTGCCAGTAGTACTATTAAAGAGGGGAACACTGAAGCTTTCTTT. Translating gives CASSTIKEGNTEAFF.

This clonotype was detected once. A read error is possible here, since a much larger clone lies one base away. The chain carries TRBV9 and TRBJ1-4; D possibly corresponds to TRBD1 (6 bases). The CDR3 consists of 14 residues. Germline assignment: CDR1 SGDLS and CDR2 YYNGEE. Here the CDR3 DNA reads TGTGCCAGCAGCCCACGACAGGCTAATGGAAAACTGTTTTTT. Its protein is CASSPRQANGKLFF.

A note on this clonotype: A much larger clonotype is one base distant, so this may be a read error. This chain uses TRBV2 with TRBJ1-4; D possibly corresponds to TRBD1 (5 bases). V lost 11 bases, J lost 7 bases, and 14 bases lay in between. This CDR3 is 12 amino acids long. CDR1 is SNHLY, CDR2 FYNNEI, per germline. CDR3 sequence reads: CARTGGSEKLFF. In nucleotides, the CDR3 is TGTGCCCGCACCGGGGGTAGTGAAAAACTGTTTTTT.

Turning to this clonotype: A read error may produce the germline difference seen at one junction end. The chain joins TRBV11-2 to TRBJ2-1, with a tentative D call TRBD1 (5 bases). Germline V lookup: CDR1 SGHAT, CDR2 FQNNGV. This CDR3 has 17 residues. CDR3 sequence: CASSPHLGAGSYSEQFF. CDR3 in DNA: TGTGCCAGCAGCCCCCACCTAGGGGCAGGGTCCTACAGTGAGCAGTTCTTC. Full variable domain (missing parts from reference TRBV11-2 and TRBJ2-1): EAGVAQSPRYKIIEKRQSVAFWCNPISGHATLYWYQQILGQGPKLLIQFQNNGVVDDSQLPKDRFSAERLKGVDSTLKIQPAKLEDSAVYLCASSPHLGAGSYSEQFFGPGTRLTVL.

This clonotype occurred many times. The V and J genes are TRBV27 and TRBJ2-3, with D possibly TRBD2 on 5 matching bases. Between the trimmed V and J ends, which lost 3 bases and 1 base, there was a span of 14 bases. Germline lookup yields CDR1 MNHEY and CDR2 SMNVEV (reference sequence). This CDR3 has 16 residues. CDR3 in amino acids: CASSFLGVGGTDTQYF. The CDR3 nucleotides read TGTGCCAGCAGTTTCTTGGGAGTCGGCGGCACAGATACGCAGTATTTT.

As for this clonotype: This clone may be a read error of a much larger clone one base away. This chain joins TRBV7-9 and TRBJ1-1, with 8 bases that match TRBD1. The CDR3 is 13 residues long. The germline gives CDR1 SEHNR, CDR2 FQNEAQ (reference sequence). J gave up 3 bases and V 8 bases, and 5 bases lay outside the gene matches. Here the CDR3 reads CASSDRGHTEAFF. Here the CDR3 DNA reads TGTGCCAGCTCCGACAGGGGCCACACTGAAGCTTTCTTT.

The table lists this clonotype with many counts. The chain combines TRBV27 with TRBJ1-1; 12 nucleotides align to TRBD1. Germline lookup yields CDR1 MNHEY and CDR2 SMNVEV (reference sequence). This CDR3 has 15 residues. The ends lost 2 bases at V and 4 bases at J; junction bases unmatched: 2. The CDR3: CASSLGTGGFTEAFF. Here the CDR3 DNA reads TGTGCCAGCAGTTTAGGGACAGGGGGCTTCACTGAAGCTTTCTTT.

There are a few counts of this clonotype. This sequence joins TRBV4-3 and TRBJ2-7; TRBD1 agrees at 9 bases. Germline lookup yields CDR1 LGHNA and CDR2 YSLEER. The junction had 1 base not matched to a gene; V was cut back by 1 base and J by 3 bases. The CDR3 spans 14 residues. The DNA of the CDR3 is TGCGCCAGCAGCCAAGGACAGGGGGTCTACGAGCAGTACTTC. This translates into CASSQGQGVYEQYF.

This clonotype was found a few times. V usage is TRBV10-3 and J usage is TRBJ2-3; possibly TRBD2 for D (5 bases). CDR3 length equals 17 residues. CDR1 and CDR2 (germline): ENHRY, SYGVKD. The V and J ends lost 3 bases and 0 bases respectively, with 16 bases between them. CDR3 sequence reads: CAISDLTGSGSTDTQYF. The CDR3 bases are TGTGCCATCAGTGACCTCACGGGGAGCGGAAGCACAGATACGCAGTATTTT.